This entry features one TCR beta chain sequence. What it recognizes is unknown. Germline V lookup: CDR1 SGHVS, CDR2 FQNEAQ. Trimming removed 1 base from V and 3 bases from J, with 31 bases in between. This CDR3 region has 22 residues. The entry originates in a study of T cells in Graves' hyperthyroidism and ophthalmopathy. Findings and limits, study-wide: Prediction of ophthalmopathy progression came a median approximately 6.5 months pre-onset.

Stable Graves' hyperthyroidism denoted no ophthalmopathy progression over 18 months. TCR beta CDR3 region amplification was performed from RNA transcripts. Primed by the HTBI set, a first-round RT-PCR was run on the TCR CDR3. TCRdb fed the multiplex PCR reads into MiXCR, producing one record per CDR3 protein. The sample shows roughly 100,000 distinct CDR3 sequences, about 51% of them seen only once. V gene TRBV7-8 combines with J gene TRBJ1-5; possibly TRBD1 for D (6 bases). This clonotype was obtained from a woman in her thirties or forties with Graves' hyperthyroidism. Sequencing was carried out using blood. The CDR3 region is CASSLGLAGTNTGDTLNQPQHF. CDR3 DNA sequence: TGTGCCAGCAGCTTAGGACTAGCGGGAACGAACACCGGGGACACTCTCAATCAGCCCCAGCATTTT.